A selection of T cell receptor beta chains follows, all from one sample in a study of blood T cell repertoires in COVID-19. Assay used: immunoSEQ multiplex PCR; TCRdb lists only in-frame clones, some missing. The data show just over 300,000 clones, 70% to 90% seen once. Sequenced material: PBMCs or T cells enriched from blood (not recorded which). The origin of the receptors is a man under 40 who had recovered from COVID-19. Each CDR3 is given with its conserved first and last residue. The order of the fields is J gene, V gene, D gene, clone size, CDR3 protein, CDR3 DNA. D genes are given only for firm matches. A row's size may be missing; if present it is once, few, many or a size class.

j_call: TRBJ1-4; v_call: TRBV11-1; d_call: -; clone_size: -; cdr3_aa: CASSQGSATNEKLFF; cdr3_nt: TGTGCCAGCAGCCAAGGGAGTGCAACTAATGAAAAACTGTTTTTT
j_call: TRBJ1-6; v_call: TRBV7-2; d_call: -; clone_size: many; cdr3_aa: CASRAGKGSYNSPLHF; cdr3_nt: TGTGCCAGCAGAGCAGGGAAGGGTTCATATAATTCACCCCTCCACTTT
j_call: TRBJ1-4; v_call: TRBV6-5; d_call: TRBD1; clone_size: -; cdr3_aa: CASSYQTGDSLEKLFF; cdr3_nt: TGTGCCAGCAGTTACCAGACAGGGGATTCACTTGAAAAACTGTTTTTT
j_call: TRBJ2-3; v_call: TRBV30; d_call: -; clone_size: -; cdr3_aa: CAWSSATLFNTDTQYF; cdr3_nt: TGTGCCTGGAGTTCCGCTACTCTTTTCAACACAGATACGCAGTATTTT
j_call: TRBJ2-3; v_call: TRBV28; d_call: TRBD2; clone_size: -; cdr3_aa: CASSNGLAGSTDTQYF; cdr3_nt: TGTGCCAGCAGCAATGGACTAGCGGGGAGCACAGATACGCAGTATTTT
j_call: TRBJ1-1; v_call: TRBV10-3; d_call: -; clone_size: few; cdr3_aa: CATAQIENTEAFF; cdr3_nt: TGTGCCACCGCCCAAATAGAGAACACTGAAGCTTTCTTT
j_call: TRBJ1-2; v_call: TRBV27; d_call: TRBD1; clone_size: -; cdr3_aa: CASKPPGQRHGYTF; cdr3_nt: TGTGCCAGCAAACCTCCGGGACAGCGGCATGGCTACACCTTC
j_call: TRBJ1-1; v_call: TRBV27; d_call: TRBD1; clone_size: -; cdr3_aa: CASSSTGWNTEAFF; cdr3_nt: TGTGCCAGCAGTTCGACAGGGTGGAACACTGAAGCTTTCTTT
j_call: TRBJ1-6; v_call: TRBV6-1; d_call: -; clone_size: -; cdr3_aa: CASSELGSSYNSPLHF; cdr3_nt: TGTGCCAGCAGTGAACTTGGTAGCTCCTATAATTCACCCCTCCACTTT
j_call: TRBJ2-5; v_call: TRBV7-9; d_call: TRBD1; clone_size: -; cdr3_aa: CASSGQGGETQYF; cdr3_nt: TGTGCCAGCAGCGGACAGGGTGGGGAGACCCAGTACTTC
j_call: TRBJ2-3; v_call: TRBV7-6; d_call: -; clone_size: -; cdr3_aa: CASSLEAIADTQYF; cdr3_nt: TGTGCCAGCAGCTTAGAGGCGATAGCGGATACGCAGTATTTT
j_call: TRBJ2-1; v_call: TRBV4-3; d_call: -; clone_size: -; cdr3_aa: CASSQDDIVSPTYNEQFF; cdr3_nt: TGCGCCAGCAGCCAAGATGACATAGTCAGCCCGACCTACAATGAGCAGTTCTTC
j_call: TRBJ2-7; v_call: TRBV6-1; d_call: TRBD2; clone_size: -; cdr3_aa: CASSEWRGGTSYEQYF; cdr3_nt: TGTGCCAGCAGTGAATGGCGGGGGGGGACCTCCTACGAGCAGTACTTC
j_call: TRBJ2-3; v_call: TRBV15; d_call: -; clone_size: -; cdr3_aa: CATAGEPTDTQYF; cdr3_nt: TGTGCCACAGCCGGGGAACCCACAGATACGCAGTATTTT
j_call: TRBJ2-5; v_call: TRBV5-6; d_call: TRBD2; clone_size: few; cdr3_aa: CASSFTGTRETQYF; cdr3_nt: TGTGCCAGCAGCTTCACCGGGACTAGAGAGACCCAGTACTTC
j_call: TRBJ2-3; v_call: TRBV11-2; d_call: TRBD2; clone_size: once; cdr3_aa: CASSLGFLSGGLRGDTQYF; cdr3_nt: TGTGCCAGCAGCCTTGGATTCCTTAGCGGGGGCCTCCGGGGAGATACGCAGTATTTT
j_call: TRBJ1-2; v_call: TRBV19; d_call: TRBD1; clone_size: once; cdr3_aa: CASIPGQGSSGYGYTF; cdr3_nt: TGTGCCAGTATACCGGGACAGGGCTCGAGTGGCTATGGCTACACCTTC
j_call: TRBJ2-3; v_call: TRBV18; d_call: -; clone_size: -; cdr3_aa: CASSLGTRGTDTQYF; cdr3_nt: TGTGCCAGCTCACTCGGGACTCGAGGAACAGATACGCAGTATTTT
j_call: TRBJ1-5; v_call: TRBV19; d_call: -; clone_size: -; cdr3_aa: CASSMRVTTSYQPQHF; cdr3_nt: TGTGCCAGTAGTATGAGAGTCACCACCTCATATCAGCCCCAGCATTTT
j_call: TRBJ2-7; v_call: TRBV7-8; d_call: TRBD2; clone_size: -; cdr3_aa: CASSMGLAGARSYEQYF; cdr3_nt: TGTGCCAGCAGCATGGGACTAGCGGGGGCGCGCTCCTACGAGCAGTACTTC
j_call: TRBJ2-3; v_call: TRBV11-2; d_call: -; clone_size: -; cdr3_aa: CASSFRSDTQYF; cdr3_nt: TGTGCCAGCAGCTTTCGTTCAGATACGCAGTATTTT
j_call: TRBJ1-1; v_call: TRBV7-9; d_call: -; clone_size: -; cdr3_aa: CASSLDTGTEAFF; cdr3_nt: TGTGCCAGCAGTTTAGATACAGGGACTGAAGCTTTCTTT
j_call: TRBJ2-5; v_call: TRBV7-2; d_call: -; clone_size: -; cdr3_aa: CASSLYYTAETQYF; cdr3_nt: TGTGCCAGCAGCTTATACTACACGGCAGAGACCCAGTACTTC
j_call: TRBJ1-1; v_call: TRBV5-6; d_call: TRBD1; clone_size: -; cdr3_aa: CASNDKNRGYTEAFF; cdr3_nt: TGTGCCAGCAACGATAAAAACAGGGGGTACACTGAAGCTTTCTTT
j_call: TRBJ1-1; v_call: TRBV3-1/TRBV3-2; d_call: -; clone_size: -; cdr3_aa: CASSLMNTEAFF; cdr3_nt: TGTGCCAGCAGCCTAATGAACACTGAAGCTTTCTTT
j_call: TRBJ1-2; v_call: TRBV6-5; d_call: TRBD1; clone_size: once; cdr3_aa: CASTTDRGLGYTF; cdr3_nt: TGTGCCAGCACCACGGATAGGGGGCTAGGCTACACCTTC
j_call: TRBJ2-3; v_call: TRBV25-1; d_call: TRBD2; clone_size: -; cdr3_aa: CASSAKTSGGRSTDTQYF; cdr3_nt: TGTGCCAGCAGTGCCAAGACTAGCGGGGGGAGAAGCACAGATACGCAGTATTTT
j_call: TRBJ1-5; v_call: TRBV7-2; d_call: -; clone_size: -; cdr3_aa: CASSIDGGAGNQPQHF; cdr3_nt: TGTGCCAGCAGCATCGACGGGGGAGCCGGCAATCAGCCCCAGCATTTT
j_call: TRBJ2-5; v_call: TRBV6-2/TRBV6-3; d_call: -; clone_size: -; cdr3_aa: CASSSAGETQYF; cdr3_nt: TGTGCCAGCAGTTCCGCGGGGGAGACCCAGTACTTC
j_call: TRBJ2-2; v_call: TRBV5-5; d_call: -; clone_size: -; cdr3_aa: CASSRSAGTGELFF; cdr3_nt: TGTGCCAGCAGCCGAAGTGCAGGAACCGGGGAGCTGTTTTTT
j_call: TRBJ1-2; v_call: TRBV18; d_call: -; clone_size: -; cdr3_aa: CASSLRRGDGGYTF; cdr3_nt: TGTGCCAGCTCACTCCGGAGAGGAGATGGTGGCTACACCTTC